These 25 T cell receptor beta chains originate from one sample sequenced in a study of blood T cells in healthy people across ages. Combining a sample-barcoded 5' primer with a J-beta primer mix, a second PCR ran for 7 to 11 cycles. TCRdb reprocessed the 5' RACE reads via MiXCR and lists one record per CDR3 protein. The table includes more than 1.4 million distinct CDR3 sequences, roughly 40% detected once. The specimen sequenced was blood. These receptors were obtained from a woman aged 18-29 years in good health.

This sequence joins TRBV20-1 and TRBJ1-4; 9 nucleotides agree with TRBD1. The trim removed 3 bases at V and 2 bases at J, leaving 10 bases unmatched. CDR3 length equals 17 residues. CDR1 DFQATT and CDR2 SNEGSKA come from the germline V gene (reference sequence). CDR3 DNA: TGCAGTGCTAGTCCCGCCGGGACAGGGACCACTAATGAAAAACTGTTTTTT. It translates to CSASPAGTGTTNEKLFF.

There are a few counts of this clonotype. This chain uses TRBV28 with TRBJ2-5; tentatively, D is TRBD2 (7 bases). Germline V gene lookup returns CDR1 MDHEN and CDR2 SYDVKM. The V end was cut by 4 bases, the J end by 5 bases, with 14 bases between. The CDR3 is made up of 14 amino acids. CDR3 sequence: CASSSGGQGETQYF. The CDR3 DNA sequence: TGTGCCAGCAGTTCCGGGGGGCAAGGGGAGACCCAGTACTTC.

V and J are TRBV7-9 and TRBJ1-1; TRBD1 is a possible D gene (5 bases). Deletions cut 5 bases from V and 3 bases from J, with 13 bases between. This CDR3 comprises 14 residues. Germline V lookup: CDR1 SEHNR, CDR2 FQNEAQ (reference sequence). The CDR3 sequence: CASSPRDGHTEAFF. CDR3 coding DNA: TGTGCCAGCAGCCCGAGGGACGGACACACTGAAGCTTTCTTT.

The chain joins TRBV18 to TRBJ2-1, with 8 positions matching TRBD1. The V gene's germline CDR1 is KGHSH and CDR2 LQKENI. The length of the CDR3 is 15 residues. With 5 bases clipped from V and 3 bases from J, the junction kept 6 bases outside the gene matches. The CDR3 DNA follows: TGTGCCAGCTCATCCGAACAGGGGGACTACAATGAGCAGTTCTTC. This encodes CASSSEQGDYNEQFF.

The chain links TRBV28 to TRBJ1-2, with TRBD1 identical over 8 bases. The CDR3 contains 15 residues. Germline CDR1 is MDHEN and CDR2 is SYDVKM. The trim removed 5 bases at V and 1 base at J, leaving 6 bases unmatched. This chain's CDR3 is CASSADRGNNYGYTF. The CDR3 DNA sequence: TGTGCCAGCAGTGCCGACAGGGGAAATAACTATGGCTACACCTTC.

This clonotype was observed many times. The J gene is TRBJ2-3, the V gene TRBV20-1; tentatively, D is TRBD2 (6 bases). CDR1 is DFQATT and CDR2 is SNEGSKA in the germline V gene (reference sequence). This CDR3 is 16 amino acids long. Between the trimmed V and J ends, which lost 3 bases and 2 bases, there was a span of 18 bases. The CDR3 spells CSASPRLVDNTDTQYF. The CDR3, as DNA: TGCAGTGCTAGCCCCCGACTAGTGGATAACACAGATACGCAGTATTTT.

This clonotype was seen only a few times. The V gene is TRBV10-3, the J gene TRBJ1-5, with D unresolved. Germline CDR1 ENHRY, CDR2 SYGVKD. V lost 2 bases to trimming and J lost 3 bases, with 5 bases between them. The CDR3 covers 13 residues. CDR3 in amino acids: CAISEVANQPQHF. CDR3 coding DNA: TGTGCCATCAGTGAGGTGGCCAATCAGCCCCAGCATTTT.

This clonotype was seen only a few times. The chain carries TRBV2 and TRBJ2-5; no clear D gene. V dropped 3 bases and J dropped 5 bases, with 16 bases sitting between them. The CDR3 runs to 15 residues. Germline CDR1 SNHLY, CDR2 FYNNEI. DNA for the CDR3: TGTGCCAGCAGTGATCGAGCCAACCCAATCGAGACCCAGTACTTC. As protein: CASSDRANPIETQYF.

Note on this clonotype: Compared with germline, one end of the junction differs, possibly owing to a read error. J is TRBJ1-3 and V is TRBV20-1, with 8 bases aligning to TRBD1. The CDR3 consists of 18 residues. From germline, CDR1 is DFQATT and CDR2 SNEGSKA (reference sequence). The CDR3: CSAQWTGFSLRAGNTVYF. The CDR3 DNA reads TGCAGTGCTCAGTGGACAGGGTTCAGTCTCCGGGCTGGAAACACCGTATATTTT.

The chain uses TRBV5-5 and TRBJ2-5; no definite D call. V lost 0 bases and J lost 1, with 10 bases in between. The CDR3 runs to 15 residues. The germline V gene encodes CDR1 SGHKS and CDR2 YYEKEE (reference sequence). The CDR3 DNA reads as TGTGCCAGCAGCTTGGCCACCGGCTCCCAAGAGACCCAGTACTTC. It encodes CASSLATGSQETQYF.

This chain joins TRBV14 and TRBJ2-2; 7 positions match TRBD2. CDR1 and CDR2 (germline): SGHDN, FVKESK. V dropped 1 base and J dropped 11; count of bases not matched to a gene: 7. This CDR3 is built from 14 residues. The CDR3 DNA reads TGTGCCAGCAGCCAAGCCCGGGGGGTCGGTGAGCTGTTTTTT. Its translation: CASSQARGVGELFF.

The chain is built from TRBV7-2 and TRBJ2-1, with 7 bases that match TRBD2. Germline V gives CDR1 SGHTA, CDR2 FQGNSA. The CDR3 totals 16 residues. V lost 5 bases, J lost 1 base, and 8 bases stayed unmatched. In nucleotides, the CDR3 is TGTGCCAGCAGCCCCCATCCGGGGGGATCCTACAATGAGCAGTTCTTC. As protein: CASSPHPGGSYNEQFF.

The chain employs TRBV9 and TRBJ2-1; 12 bases align to TRBD2. This CDR3 contains 17 residues. From germline, CDR1 is SGDLS and CDR2 YYNGEE. V dropped 4 bases and J dropped 13; count of bases not matched to a gene: 18. CDR3: CASSPHSTSGSRENQFF. The CDR3 DNA reads as TGTGCCAGCAGCCCCCACTCGACTAGCGGGAGCAGGGAGAACCAGTTCTTC.

The V call is TRBV20-1, the J call TRBJ2-2; TRBD2 might be the D (6 bases). Per germline, CDR1 DFQATT and CDR2 SNEGSKA (reference sequence). V was shortened by 2 bases and J by 1 base, with 11 bases between the two germline ends. The CDR3 sequence is 15 residues long. The CDR3 nucleotides read TGCAGTGCTAGAAAAGCGGGCCTGAACACCGGGGAGCTGTTTTTT. This codes for CSARKAGLNTGELFF.

J is TRBJ2-2 and V is TRBV15; D is perhaps TRBD1 (5 bases). The CDR3 is 15 residues long. In germline, CDR1 is LNHNV, CDR2 YYDKDF (reference sequence). V shed 2 bases and J shed 1 base, with 8 bases lying between them. The chain's CDR3 is CATSRPTGNTGELFF. The CDR3 DNA reads as TGTGCCACCAGCAGACCAACAGGGAACACCGGGGAGCTGTTTTTT.

The table lists this clonotype with a few counts. This rearrangement joins TRBV6-6 to TRBJ2-1; a possible D gene is TRBD1 (5 bases). The length of the CDR3 is 14 residues. Trimming took off 7 bases at V and 4 bases at J, with 14 bases between the two ends. Per germline, CDR1 MNHNY and CDR2 SVGAGI (reference sequence). The CDR3 sequence is CASTKGQSYNEQFF. CDR3 in DNA: TGTGCCAGCACCAAGGGGCAGAGTTACAATGAGCAGTTCTTC.

This clonotype occurred a few times. The V call is TRBV24-1, the J call TRBJ2-7; tentative D call: TRBD1 (6 bases). Deletions cut 5 bases from V and 3 bases from J, with 10 bases between. CDR1 KGHDR and CDR2 SFDVKD come from the germline V gene. The CDR3 runs 13 residues. The CDR3 region is CATSATGYYEQYF. The CDR3 coding sequence is TGTGCCACCAGTGCCACAGGGTACTACGAGCAGTACTTC.

This clonotype was observed a few times. The rearrangement uses TRBV29-1 and TRBJ1-2; 8 nucleotides agree with TRBD1. Germline loops: CDR1 SQVTM, CDR2 ANQGSEA. The CDR3 is made up of 16 amino acids. The CDR3 sequence is CLAGQAFTPGNYGYTF. CDR3 in DNA: TGCTTGGCGGGACAGGCTTTCACCCCGGGTAACTATGGCTACACCTTC.

The V call is TRBV27, the J call TRBJ2-5; the D gene is possibly TRBD2 (6 bases). Germline V lookup: CDR1 MNHEY, CDR2 SMNVEV (reference sequence). Deletions cut 2 bases from V and 5 bases from J, with 15 bases between. The CDR3 spans 15 residues. CDR3 loop: CASSLKPGGKETQYF. DNA for the CDR3: TGTGCCAGCAGTTTAAAACCAGGCGGGAAGGAGACCCAGTACTTC.

V gene TRBV9 combines with J gene TRBJ2-7; 8 bases line up with TRBD2. The DNA matches TRBJ2-4 better at its end, which makes the J call doubtful. Looked up from germline, CDR1 is SGDLS and CDR2 is YYNGEE. The CDR3 is 17 residues long. The CDR3 bases are TGTGCCAGCAGCGTAGGGGGTCGGCGGGAGGACCAAAACATTCAGTACTTC. This codes for CASSVGGRREDQNIQYF.

The V and J genes are TRBV10-3 and TRBJ2-7, with 9 positions matching TRBD1. The CDR3 is 15 amino acids. V trimming: 8 bases; J trimming: 4 bases; junction bases outside the gene matches: 12. Per germline, CDR1 ENHRY and CDR2 SYGVKD. Here the CDR3 DNA reads TGTGCCATCGGCGATATTACGACAGGGGGGTACGAGCAGTACTTC. This encodes CAIGDITTGGYEQYF.

This clonotype was counted at least ten times. This rearrangement joins TRBV27 to TRBJ2-7, with unresolved D. The V gene's germline CDR1 is MNHEY and CDR2 SMNVEV (reference sequence). Trimming cost V 2 bases and J 2 bases, with 13 bases left between them. The CDR3 covers 15 residues. CDR3 nucleotides: TGTGCCAGCAGTTTAAGTTTCACTACCACCTACGAGCAGTACTTC. It is translated as CASSLSFTTTYEQYF.

V usage is TRBV5-6 and J usage is TRBJ2-5; TRBD2 aligns across 10 bases. Germline CDR1 and CDR2: SGHDT and YYEEEE. V was clipped by 0 bases and J by 3 bases; unmatched bases: 2. This CDR3 contains 15 residues. The CDR3 spells CASSLVAGGKETQYF. DNA for the CDR3: TGTGCCAGCAGCTTGGTAGCGGGGGGAAAAGAGACCCAGTACTTC.

The chain links TRBV5-1 to TRBJ2-1, with 7 nucleotides matching TRBD1. The J call may not be correct, given that the DNA end is closer to TRBJ2-7. In germline, CDR1 is SGHRS, CDR2 YFSETQ. The CDR3 has 18 amino acids. The CDR3 here is CASSLEIQGMGSYNEQYF. The CDR3 DNA is TGCGCCAGCAGCTTGGAAATACAGGGGATGGGATCCTACAATGAGCAGTACTTC.

For this clonotype: One end of the junction is discordant with germline, which a read error may explain. V usage is TRBV20-1 and J usage is TRBJ2-3, with D maybe TRBD2 (5 bases). The CDR3 is 16 residues long. CDR1 is DFQATT and CDR2 is SNEGSKA in the germline V gene (reference sequence). The CDR3 region has the DNA TGCAGTGCTAGAGATTCGGGCGGACCCCTGGGAGATACGCGGTATTTT. Translating gives CSARDSGGPLGDTRYF.